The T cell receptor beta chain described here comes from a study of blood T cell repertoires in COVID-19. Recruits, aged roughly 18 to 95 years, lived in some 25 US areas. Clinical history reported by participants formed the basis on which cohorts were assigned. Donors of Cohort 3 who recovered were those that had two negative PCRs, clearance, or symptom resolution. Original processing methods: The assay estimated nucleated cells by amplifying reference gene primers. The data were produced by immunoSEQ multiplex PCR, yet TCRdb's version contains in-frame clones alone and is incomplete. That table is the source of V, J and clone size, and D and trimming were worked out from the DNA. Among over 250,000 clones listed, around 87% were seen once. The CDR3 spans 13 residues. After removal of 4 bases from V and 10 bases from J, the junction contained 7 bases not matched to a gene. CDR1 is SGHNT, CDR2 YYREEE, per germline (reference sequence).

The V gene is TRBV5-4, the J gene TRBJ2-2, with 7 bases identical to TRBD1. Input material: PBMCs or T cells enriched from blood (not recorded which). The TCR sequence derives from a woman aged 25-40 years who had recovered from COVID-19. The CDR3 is CASSRPGTVELFF. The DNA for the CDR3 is TGTGCCAGCAGCCGTCCCGGGACAGTGGAGCTGTTTTTT.